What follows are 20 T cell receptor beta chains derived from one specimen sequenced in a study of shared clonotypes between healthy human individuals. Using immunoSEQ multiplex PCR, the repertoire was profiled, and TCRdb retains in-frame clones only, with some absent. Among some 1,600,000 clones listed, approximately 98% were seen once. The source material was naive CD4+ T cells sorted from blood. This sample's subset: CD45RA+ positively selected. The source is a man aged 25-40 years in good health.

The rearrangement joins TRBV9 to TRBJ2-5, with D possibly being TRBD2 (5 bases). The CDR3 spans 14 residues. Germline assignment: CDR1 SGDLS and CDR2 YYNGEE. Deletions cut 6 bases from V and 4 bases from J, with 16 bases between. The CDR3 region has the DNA TGTGCCAGCAACCTTGGGAGCCCCCGAGAGACCCAGTACTTC. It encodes CASNLGSPRETQYF.

The CDR3 DNA sequence: TGCGCCAGCGGGGGACAGGGGAACACTGAAGCTTTCTTT. It translates to CASGGQGNTEAFF. The V call is TRBV5-1, the J call TRBJ1-1, with 9 positions matching TRBD1. V lost 7 bases to trimming and J lost 1 base; unmatched junction nucleotides: 2. Germline values: CDR1 SGHRS, CDR2 YFSETQ. The CDR3 runs to 13 residues.

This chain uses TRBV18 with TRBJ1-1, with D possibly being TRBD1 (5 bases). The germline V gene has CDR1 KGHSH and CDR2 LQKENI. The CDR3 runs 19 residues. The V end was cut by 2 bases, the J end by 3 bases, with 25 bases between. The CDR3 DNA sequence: TGTGCCAGCTCACCAAAACACGGGCTAGGGGCCGGAGGGGACACTGAAGCTTTCTTT. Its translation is CASSPKHGLGAGGDTEAFF.

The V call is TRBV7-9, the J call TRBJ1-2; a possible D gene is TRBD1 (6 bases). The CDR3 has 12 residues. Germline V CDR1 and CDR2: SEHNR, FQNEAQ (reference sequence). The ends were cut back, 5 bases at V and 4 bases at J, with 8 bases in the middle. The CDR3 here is CASSQTGYGYTF. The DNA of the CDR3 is TGTGCCAGCAGCCAGACAGGCTATGGCTACACCTTC.

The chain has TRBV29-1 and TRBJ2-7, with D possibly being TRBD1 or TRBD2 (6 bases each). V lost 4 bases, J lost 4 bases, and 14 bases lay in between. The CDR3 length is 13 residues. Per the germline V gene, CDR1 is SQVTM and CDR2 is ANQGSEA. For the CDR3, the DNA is TGCAGCGTTGCCGGGGGCGAGGTGTACGAGCAGTACTTC. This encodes CSVAGGEVYEQYF.

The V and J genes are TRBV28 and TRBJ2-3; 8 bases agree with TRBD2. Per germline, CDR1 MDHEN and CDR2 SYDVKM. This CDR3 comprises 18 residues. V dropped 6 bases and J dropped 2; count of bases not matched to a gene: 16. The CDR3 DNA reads TGTGCCAGCAGCCGTTTATCGGTGCGGGAGGCTCTCACAGATACGCAGTATTTT. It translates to CASSRLSVREALTDTQYF.

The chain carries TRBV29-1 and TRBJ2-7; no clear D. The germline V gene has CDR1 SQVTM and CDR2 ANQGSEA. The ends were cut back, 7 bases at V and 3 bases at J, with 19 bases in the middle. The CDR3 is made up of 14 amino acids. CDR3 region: CSAISSYGFYEQYF. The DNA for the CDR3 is TGCAGCGCCATAAGCTCCTATGGGTTCTACGAGCAGTACTTC.

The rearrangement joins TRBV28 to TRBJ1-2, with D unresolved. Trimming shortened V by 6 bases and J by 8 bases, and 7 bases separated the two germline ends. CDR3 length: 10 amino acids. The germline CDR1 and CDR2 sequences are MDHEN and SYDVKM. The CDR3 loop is CASSHNGYTF. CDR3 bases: TGTGCCAGCAGCCACAACGGCTACACCTTC.

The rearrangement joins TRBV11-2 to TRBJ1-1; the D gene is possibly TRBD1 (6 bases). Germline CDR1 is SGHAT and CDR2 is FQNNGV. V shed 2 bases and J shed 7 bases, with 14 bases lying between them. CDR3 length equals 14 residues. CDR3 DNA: TGTGCCAGCAGCTTACAGTACAGGGTCGATGAAGCTTTCTTT. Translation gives CASSLQYRVDEAFF.

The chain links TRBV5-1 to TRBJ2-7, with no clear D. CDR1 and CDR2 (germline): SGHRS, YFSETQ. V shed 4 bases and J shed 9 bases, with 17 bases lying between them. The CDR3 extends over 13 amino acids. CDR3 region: CASSPNESSGQYF. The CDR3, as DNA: TGCGCCAGCAGCCCAAATGAGTCGTCGGGGCAGTACTTC.

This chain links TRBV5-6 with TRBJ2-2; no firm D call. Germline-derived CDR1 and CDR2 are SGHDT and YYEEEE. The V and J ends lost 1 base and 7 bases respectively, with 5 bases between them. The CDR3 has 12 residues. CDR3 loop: CASSLIHGELFF. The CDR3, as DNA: TGTGCCAGCAGCTTGATACACGGGGAGCTGTTTTTT.

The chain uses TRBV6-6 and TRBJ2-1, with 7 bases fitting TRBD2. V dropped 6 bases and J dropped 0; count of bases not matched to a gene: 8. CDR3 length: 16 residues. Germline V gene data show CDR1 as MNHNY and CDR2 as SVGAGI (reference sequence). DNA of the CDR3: TGTGCCAGCAGCCCCATACCTAGCGGCTCCTACAATGAGCAGTTCTTC. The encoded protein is CASSPIPSGSYNEQFF.

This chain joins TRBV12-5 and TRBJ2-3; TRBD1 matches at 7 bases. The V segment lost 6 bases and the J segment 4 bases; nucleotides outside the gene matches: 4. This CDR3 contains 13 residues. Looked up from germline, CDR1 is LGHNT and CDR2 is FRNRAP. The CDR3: CASGLTGADTQYF. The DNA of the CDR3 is TGTGCTAGTGGGCTTACAGGGGCAGATACGCAGTATTTT. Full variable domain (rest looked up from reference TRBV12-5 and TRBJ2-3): DARVTQTPRHKVTEMGQEVTMRCQPILGHNTVFWYRQTMMQGLELLAYFRNRAPLDDSGMPKDRFSAEMPDATLATLKIQPSEPRDSAVYFCASGLTGADTQYFGPGTRLTVL.

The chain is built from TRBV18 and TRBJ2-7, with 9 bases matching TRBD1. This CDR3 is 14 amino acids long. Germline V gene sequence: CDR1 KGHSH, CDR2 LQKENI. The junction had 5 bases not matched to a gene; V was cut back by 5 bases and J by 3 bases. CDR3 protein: CASSSTGGDYEQYF. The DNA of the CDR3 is TGTGCCAGCTCAAGCACAGGGGGCGACTACGAGCAGTACTTC. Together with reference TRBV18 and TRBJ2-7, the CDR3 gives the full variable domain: NAGVMQNPRHLVRRRGQEARLRCSPMKGHSHVYWYRQLPEEGLKFMVYLQKENIIDESGMPKERFSAEFPKEGPSILRIQQVVRGDSAAYFCASSSTGGDYEQYFGPGTRLTVT.

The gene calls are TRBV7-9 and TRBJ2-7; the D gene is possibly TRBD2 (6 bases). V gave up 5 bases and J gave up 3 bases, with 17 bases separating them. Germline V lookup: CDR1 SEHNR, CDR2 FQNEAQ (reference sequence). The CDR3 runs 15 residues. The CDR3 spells CASSPSRDLDYEQYF. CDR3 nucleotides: TGTGCCAGCAGCCCCTCCCGGGACTTGGACTACGAGCAGTACTTC.

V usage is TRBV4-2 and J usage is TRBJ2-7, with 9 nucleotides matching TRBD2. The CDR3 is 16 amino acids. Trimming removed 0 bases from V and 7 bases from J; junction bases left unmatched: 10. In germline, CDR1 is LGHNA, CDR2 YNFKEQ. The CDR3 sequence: CASSQERREGRWEQYF. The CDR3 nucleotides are TGTGCCAGCAGCCAAGAGCGGCGGGAGGGCCGTTGGGAGCAGTACTTC.

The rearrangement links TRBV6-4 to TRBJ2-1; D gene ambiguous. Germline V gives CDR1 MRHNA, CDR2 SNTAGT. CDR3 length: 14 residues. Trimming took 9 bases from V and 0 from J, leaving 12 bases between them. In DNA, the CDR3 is TGTGCCAGTGCTCGAGACGGCTCCTACAATGAGCAGTTCTTC. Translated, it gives CASARDGSYNEQFF.

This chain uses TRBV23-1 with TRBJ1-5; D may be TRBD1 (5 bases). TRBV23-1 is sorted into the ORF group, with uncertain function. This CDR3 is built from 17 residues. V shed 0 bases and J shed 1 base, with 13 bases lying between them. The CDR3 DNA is TGCGCCAGCAGTCAATCGTCTCCGGGGACGAGCAATCAGCCCCAGCATTTT. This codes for CASSQSSPGTSNQPQHF.

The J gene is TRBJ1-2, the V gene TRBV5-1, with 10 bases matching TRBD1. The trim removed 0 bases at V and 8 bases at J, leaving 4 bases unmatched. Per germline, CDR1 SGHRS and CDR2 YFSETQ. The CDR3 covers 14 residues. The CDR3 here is CASSLGQGANGYTF. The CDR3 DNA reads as TGCGCCAGCAGCTTGGGACAGGGGGCGAACGGCTACACCTTC.

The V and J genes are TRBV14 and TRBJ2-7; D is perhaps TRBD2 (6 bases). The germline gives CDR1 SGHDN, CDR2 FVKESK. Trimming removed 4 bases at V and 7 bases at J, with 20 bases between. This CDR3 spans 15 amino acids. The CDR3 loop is CASSPSGTRGREQYF. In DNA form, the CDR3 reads TGTGCCAGCAGCCCCTCCGGGACGCGGGGTAGAGAGCAGTACTTC.